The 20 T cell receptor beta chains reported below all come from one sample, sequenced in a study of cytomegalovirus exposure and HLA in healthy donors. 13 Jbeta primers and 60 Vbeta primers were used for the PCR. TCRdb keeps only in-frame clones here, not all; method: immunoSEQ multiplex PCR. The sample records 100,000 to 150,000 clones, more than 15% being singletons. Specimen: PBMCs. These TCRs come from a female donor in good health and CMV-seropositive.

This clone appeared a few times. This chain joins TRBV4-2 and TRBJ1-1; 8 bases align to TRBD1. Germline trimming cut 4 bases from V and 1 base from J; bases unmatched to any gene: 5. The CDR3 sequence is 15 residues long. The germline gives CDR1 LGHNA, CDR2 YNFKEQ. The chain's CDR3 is CASSPYGQGNTEAFF. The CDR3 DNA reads TGTGCCAGCAGCCCATACGGACAGGGGAACACTGAAGCTTTCTTT.

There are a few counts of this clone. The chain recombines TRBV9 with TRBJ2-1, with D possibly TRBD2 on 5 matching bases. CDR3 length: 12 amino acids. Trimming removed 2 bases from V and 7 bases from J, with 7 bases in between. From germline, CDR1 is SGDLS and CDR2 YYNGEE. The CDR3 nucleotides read TGTGCCAGCAGCGTTTCGGGAAATGAGCAGTTCTTC. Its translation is CASSVSGNEQFF.

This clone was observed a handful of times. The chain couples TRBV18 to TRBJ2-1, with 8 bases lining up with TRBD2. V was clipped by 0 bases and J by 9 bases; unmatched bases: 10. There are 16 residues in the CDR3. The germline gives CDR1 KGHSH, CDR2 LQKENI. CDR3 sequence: CASSPPIAGSSGEQFF. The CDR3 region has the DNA TGTGCCAGCTCACCACCGATAGCGGGGAGTTCTGGTGAGCAGTTCTTC.

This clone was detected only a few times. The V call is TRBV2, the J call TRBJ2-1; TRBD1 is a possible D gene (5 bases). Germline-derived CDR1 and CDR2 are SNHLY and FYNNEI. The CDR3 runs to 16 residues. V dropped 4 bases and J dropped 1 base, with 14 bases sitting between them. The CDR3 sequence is CASSASRGLSYNEQFF. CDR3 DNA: TGTGCCAGCAGTGCATCTAGGGGATTGTCCTACAATGAGCAGTTCTTC.

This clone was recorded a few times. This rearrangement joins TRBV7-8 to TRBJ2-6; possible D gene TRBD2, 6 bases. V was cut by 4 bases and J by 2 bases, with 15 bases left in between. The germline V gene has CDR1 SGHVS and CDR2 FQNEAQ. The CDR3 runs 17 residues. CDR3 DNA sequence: TGTGCCAGCAGCTGGGGCGGGGAATTGACTGGGGCCAACGTCCTGACTTTC. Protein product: CASSWGGELTGANVLTF.

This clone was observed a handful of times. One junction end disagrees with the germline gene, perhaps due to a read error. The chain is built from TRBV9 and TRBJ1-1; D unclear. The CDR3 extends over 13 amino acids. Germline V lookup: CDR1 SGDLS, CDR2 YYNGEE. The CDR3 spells CANSVNGGTEAFF. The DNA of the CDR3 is TGTGCCAACAGCGTAAACGGAGGGACTGAAGCTTTCTTT.

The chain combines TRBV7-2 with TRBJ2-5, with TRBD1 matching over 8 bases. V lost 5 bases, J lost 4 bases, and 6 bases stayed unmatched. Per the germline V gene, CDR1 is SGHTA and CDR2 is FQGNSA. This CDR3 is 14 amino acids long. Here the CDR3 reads CASSPGQGLETQYF. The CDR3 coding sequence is TGTGCCAGCAGCCCCGGACAGGGACTAGAGACCCAGTACTTC. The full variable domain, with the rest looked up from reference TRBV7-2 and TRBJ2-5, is GAGVSQSPSNKVTEKGKDVELRCDPISGHTALYWYRQSLGQGLEFLIYFQGNSAPDKSGLPSDRFSAERTGGSVSTLTIQRTQQEDSAVYLCASSPGQGLETQYFGPGTRLLVL.

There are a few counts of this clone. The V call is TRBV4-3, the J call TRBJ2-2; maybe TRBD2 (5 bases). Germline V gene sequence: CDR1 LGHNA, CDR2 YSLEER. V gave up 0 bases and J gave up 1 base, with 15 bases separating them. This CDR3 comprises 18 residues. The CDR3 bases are TGCGCCAGCAGCCAAGATGGCCCTAGCATAATGAACACCGGGGAGCTGTTTTTT. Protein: CASSQDGPSIMNTGELFF.

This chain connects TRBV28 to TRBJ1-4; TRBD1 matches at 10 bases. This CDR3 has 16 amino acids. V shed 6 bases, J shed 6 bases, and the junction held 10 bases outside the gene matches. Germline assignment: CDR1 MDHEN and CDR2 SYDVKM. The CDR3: CASSLATGTGDEKLFF. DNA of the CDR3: TGTGCCAGCAGCTTGGCAACCGGGACAGGGGATGAAAAACTGTTTTTT.

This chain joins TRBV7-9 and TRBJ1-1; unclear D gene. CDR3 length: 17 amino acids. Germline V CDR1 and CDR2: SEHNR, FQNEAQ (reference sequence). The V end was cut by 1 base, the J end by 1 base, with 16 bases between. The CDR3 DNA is TGTGCCAGCAGCTTAGTCTTGTTGCGACACTCGAACACTGAAGCTTTCTTT. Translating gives CASSLVLLRHSNTEAFF.

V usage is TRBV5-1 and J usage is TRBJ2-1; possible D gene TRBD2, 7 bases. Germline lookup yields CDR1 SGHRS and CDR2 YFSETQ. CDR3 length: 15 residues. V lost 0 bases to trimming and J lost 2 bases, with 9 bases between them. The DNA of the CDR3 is TGCGCCAGCAGCTTGGAAGGGGGGGCCTACAATGAGCAGTTCTTC. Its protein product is CASSLEGGAYNEQFF.

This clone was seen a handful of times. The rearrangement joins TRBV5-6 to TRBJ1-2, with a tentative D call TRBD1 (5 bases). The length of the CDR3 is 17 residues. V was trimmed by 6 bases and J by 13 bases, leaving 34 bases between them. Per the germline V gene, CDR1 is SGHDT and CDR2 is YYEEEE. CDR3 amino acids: CASTGKGRAEAWSVVTF. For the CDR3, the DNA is TGTGCCAGCACCGGTAAGGGCAGGGCCGAGGCCTGGTCTGTGGTCACCTTC.

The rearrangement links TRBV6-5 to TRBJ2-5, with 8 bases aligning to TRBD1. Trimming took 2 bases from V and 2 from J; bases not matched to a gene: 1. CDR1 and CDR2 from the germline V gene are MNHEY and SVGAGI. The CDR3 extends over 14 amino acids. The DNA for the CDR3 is TGTGCCAGCAGTTACGGGGACAGGCAAGAGACCCAGTACTTC. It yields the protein CASSYGDRQETQYF.

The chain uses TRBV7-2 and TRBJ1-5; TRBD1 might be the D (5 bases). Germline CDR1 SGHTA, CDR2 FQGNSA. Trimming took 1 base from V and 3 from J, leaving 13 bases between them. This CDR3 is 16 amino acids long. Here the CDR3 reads CASSLVAQGFNQPQHF. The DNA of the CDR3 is TGTGCCAGCAGCTTAGTAGCTCAGGGCTTCAATCAGCCCCAGCATTTT.

The CDR3 protein is CASSQGVSYNEQFF. Here the CDR3 DNA reads TGTGCCAGCAGCCAAGGGGTATCCTACAATGAGCAGTTCTTC. The V gene is TRBV27, the J gene TRBJ2-1, with D possibly being TRBD1 (5 bases). Germline V gene data show CDR1 as MNHEY and CDR2 as SMNVEV (reference sequence). There are 14 residues in the CDR3. V lost 6 bases to trimming and J lost 1 base, with 10 bases between them.

This CDR3 reads CASSRTGAGDTQYF. CDR3 DNA sequence: TGTGCCAGCAGCCGGACAGGGGCGGGAGATACGCAGTATTTT. The chain combines TRBV5-4 with TRBJ2-3, with 9 bases identical to TRBD1. The V segment lost 4 bases and the J segment 5 bases; nucleotides outside the gene matches: 5. Germline values: CDR1 SGHNT, CDR2 YYREEE (reference sequence). The length of the CDR3 is 14 residues.

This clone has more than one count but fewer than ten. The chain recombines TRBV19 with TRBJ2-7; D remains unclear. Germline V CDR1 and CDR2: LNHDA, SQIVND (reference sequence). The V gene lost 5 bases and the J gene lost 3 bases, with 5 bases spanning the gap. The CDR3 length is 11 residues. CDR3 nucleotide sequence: TGTGCCAGTAGTGCGCTCTACGAGCAGTACTTC. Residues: CASSALYEQYF.

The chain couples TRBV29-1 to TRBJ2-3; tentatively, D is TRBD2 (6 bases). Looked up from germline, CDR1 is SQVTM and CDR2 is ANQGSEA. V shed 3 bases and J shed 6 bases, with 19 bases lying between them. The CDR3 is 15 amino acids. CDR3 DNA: TGCAGCGTTGATCGAGGATCCGCGGGGCCCGATACGCAGTATTTT. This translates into CSVDRGSAGPDTQYF.

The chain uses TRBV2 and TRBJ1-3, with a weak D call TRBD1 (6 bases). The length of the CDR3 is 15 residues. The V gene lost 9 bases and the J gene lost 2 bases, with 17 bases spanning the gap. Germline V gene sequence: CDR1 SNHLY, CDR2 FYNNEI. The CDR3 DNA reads TGTGCCAGTATTCGGGGGGCTGGAACTGGAAACACCATATATTTT. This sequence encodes CASIRGAGTGNTIYF.

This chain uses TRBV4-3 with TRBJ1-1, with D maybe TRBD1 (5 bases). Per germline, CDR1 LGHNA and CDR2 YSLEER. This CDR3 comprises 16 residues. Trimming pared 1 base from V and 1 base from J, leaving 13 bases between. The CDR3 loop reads CASSQGLSTGNTEAFF. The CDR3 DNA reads TGCGCCAGCAGCCAAGGATTGTCTACAGGGAACACTGAAGCTTTCTTT.